The present T cell receptor beta chain was sequenced within a study of T-cell memory formation after mild COVID-19. Study observations and caveats: Clones from the second wave (peaking day 37) had unconfirmed SARS-CoV-2 specificity. A balance of CD4 and CD8 characterized clones contracting day 15 to 85, whereas later expanders leaned CD4+. CM and EM subsets held most contracting CD4+ clones; EMRA held CD8+ ones.

This clonotype appeared a few times. The antigen remains undetermined. After removal of 7 bases from V and 6 bases from J, the junction contained 8 bases not matched to a gene. The CDR3 contains 14 residues. TCRdb used MiXCR to reprocess the 5' RACE reads, holding one entry per CDR3 protein. The table includes around 340,000 distinct CDR3 sequences, around 15% detected once. Sequences were obtained from PBMCs or a T cell subset sorted from them (not recorded which). The V gene is TRBV12-3 or TRBV12-4, the J gene TRBJ2-3; 9 bases map to TRBD2. The TCR comes from a man aged 18-30 years who had mild COVID-19 (a few samples of this study predate the infection). Cell type and time point are not known. This chain's CDR3 is CASTTRAGGDTQYF. CDR3 sequence (DNA): TGTGCCAGCACCACAAGGGCGGGAGGGGATACGCAGTATTTT.